Following are 20 T cell receptor beta chains from one sample sequenced in a study of graft-versus-host responses after intestinal transplantation. Assay used: immunoSEQ multiplex PCR; TCRdb lists only in-frame clones, some missing. The data show approximately 25,000 clones, roughly 86% seen once. These receptors' antigens are unknown. This specimen was unstimulated CD8+ T cells sorted from spleen or lymph node cells, taken before transplant. All receptors come from a human donor who was the organ donor for an intestinal transplant.

The CDR3 protein is CASSPPSRGGNEQFF. Written as DNA, the CDR3 is TGTGCCAGCAGCCCCCCGTCGCGGGGGGGCAATGAGCAGTTCTTC. The V call is TRBV11-3, the J call TRBJ2-1; 9 nucleotides line up with TRBD2. V lost 5 bases, J lost 6 bases, and 8 bases stayed unmatched. Germline lookup yields CDR1 SGHNT and CDR2 YENEEA. The CDR3 consists of 15 residues.

V gene TRBV2 combines with J gene TRBJ1-2, with 7 positions matching TRBD1. V gave up 8 bases and J gave up 8 bases; unmatched junction bases: 11. The CDR3 is 13 residues long. Germline V gene lookup returns CDR1 SNHLY and CDR2 FYNNEI. The CDR3 bases are TGTGCCAGCGGGGCCCCCACAGGGGAAGGCTACACCTTC. This codes for CASGAPTGEGYTF.

This chain joins TRBV16 and TRBJ1-6; D unresolved. The CDR3 runs to 14 residues. CDR1 and CDR2 (germline): KGHSY, FQNENV. The V end was cut by 7 bases, the J end by 8 bases, with 15 bases between. CDR3 protein: CASTLHGVYSPLHF. In DNA, the CDR3 is TGTGCCAGCACCCTACACGGCGTCTATTCACCCCTCCACTTT.

V gene TRBV25-1 combines with J gene TRBJ2-3; D might be TRBD2 (6 bases). The CDR3 covers 16 residues. CDR1 and CDR2 (germline): MGHDK, SYGVNS. V lost 1 base and J 0 bases, leaving 11 bases between the germline ends. The CDR3 spells CASSESGVPSTDTQYF. In nucleotides, the CDR3 is TGTGCCAGCAGTGAATCGGGAGTTCCGAGCACAGATACGCAGTATTTT.

The CDR3 sequence is CASSLGSGSYEQYF. In nucleotides, the CDR3 is TGCGCCAGCAGCTTGGGTAGCGGGAGCTACGAGCAGTACTTC. This sequence joins TRBV5-1 and TRBJ2-7, with 9 positions matching TRBD2. Trimming at V came to 0 bases and at J to 3 bases, leaving 1 base not matched to a gene. There are 14 residues in the CDR3. Germline assignment: CDR1 SGHRS and CDR2 YFSETQ.

The chain links TRBV29-1 to TRBJ2-7; 11 positions agree with TRBD1. With V trimmed by 5 bases and J by 11 bases, 8 bases remained unmatched. The length of the CDR3 is 12 residues. Germline lookup yields CDR1 SQVTM and CDR2 ANQGSEA. CDR3 coding DNA: TGCAGCGTTTATTCCGGGACAGGGGGAAAGTACTTC. It specifies CSVYSGTGGKYF.

V gene TRBV5-1 combines with J gene TRBJ2-5; 9 bases line up with TRBD2. Unmatched junction bases numbered 14, after V lost 4 bases and J lost 4 bases. The CDR3 is 17 residues long. CDR1 is SGHRS, CDR2 YFSETQ, per germline. The DNA of the CDR3 is TGCGCCAGCAGCCCGATGAGCGGGGGGTCGATCGGAGAGACCCAGTACTTC. This gives the protein CASSPMSGGSIGETQYF.

V is TRBV27 and J is TRBJ1-1, with a possible D match to TRBD1 (6 bases). The CDR3 sequence is 15 residues long. The ends were cut back, 0 bases at V and 5 bases at J, with 13 bases in the middle. CDR1 is MNHEY, CDR2 SMNVEV, per germline (reference sequence). The CDR3 loop reads CASSLSLAGATEAFF. In DNA, the CDR3 is TGTGCCAGCAGTTTATCTCTTGCGGGGGCGACTGAAGCTTTCTTT.

The genes are TRBV5-6 and TRBJ1-5; 12 positions match TRBD1. Germline V gene sequence: CDR1 SGHDT, CDR2 YYEEEE. The CDR3 runs to 17 residues. Trimming removed 2 bases from V and 2 bases from J; junction bases left unmatched: 5. CDR3 bases: TGTGCCAGCAGCTTCGGGACAGGGGGCATAGGCAATCAGCCCCAGCATTTT. This translates into CASSFGTGGIGNQPQHF.

V is TRBV4-3 and J is TRBJ2-5; D is uncertain. CDR3 length equals 14 residues. Germline assignment: CDR1 LGHNA and CDR2 YSLEER. V lost 0 bases to trimming and J lost 2 bases, with 7 bases between them. The CDR3 spells CASSQDSSQETQYF. CDR3 nucleotide sequence: TGCGCCAGCAGCCAAGATAGTAGTCAAGAGACCCAGTACTTC.

The V and J genes are TRBV7-9 and TRBJ2-3, with 12 bases aligning to TRBD2. The CDR3 has 18 residues. Germline CDR1 and CDR2: SEHNR and FQNEAQ (reference sequence). Trimming removed 2 bases from V and 4 bases from J; junction bases left unmatched: 10. The CDR3 sequence is CASSLIIRLAGDPDTQYF. In nucleotides, the CDR3 is TGTGCCAGCAGCTTAATTATTCGACTAGCGGGAGATCCAGATACGCAGTATTTT. Looking up the rest from reference TRBV7-9 and TRBJ2-3 gives the full variable domain: DTGVSQNPRHKITKRGQNVTFRCDPISEHNRLYWYRQTLGQGPEFLTYFQNEAQLEKSRLLSDRFSAERPKGSFSTLEIQRTEQGDSAMYLCASSLIIRLAGDPDTQYFGPGTRLTVL.

J is TRBJ2-7 and V is TRBV30; maybe TRBD1 (6 bases). The ends were cut back, 4 bases at V and 4 bases at J, with 14 bases in the middle. CDR3 size: 13 residues. From germline, CDR1 is GTSNPN and CDR2 SVGIG (reference sequence). The CDR3 loop is CAWNPGQWYEQYF. CDR3 in DNA: TGTGCCTGGAACCCTGGACAGTGGTACGAGCAGTACTTC.

The J gene is TRBJ2-1, the V gene TRBV7-2; 8 bases fit TRBD2. V was clipped by 5 bases and J by 0 bases; unmatched bases: 9. The length of the CDR3 is 17 residues. Germline-derived CDR1 and CDR2 are SGHTA and FQGNSA. The DNA of the CDR3 is TGTGCCAGCAGCCCGACGCTAGCGGGTTACTCCTACAATGAGCAGTTCTTC. Its translation is CASSPTLAGYSYNEQFF.

This clone was seen just once. This chain connects TRBV19 to TRBJ2-7; TRBD1 aligns across 11 bases. Germline assignment: CDR1 LNHDA and CDR2 SQIVND (reference sequence). V lost 2 bases and J lost 2; bases outside the gene matches: 2. This CDR3 comprises 15 residues. The CDR3 loop reads CASSISGQGAYEQYF. Written as DNA, the CDR3 is TGTGCCAGTAGTATATCGGGACAGGGGGCCTACGAGCAGTACTTC.

This clone showed up just once. The chain employs TRBV25-1 and TRBJ2-7; D is uncertain. V lost 3 bases to trimming and J lost 1 base, with 13 bases between them. The CDR3 consists of 15 residues. Per the germline V gene, CDR1 is MGHDK and CDR2 is SYGVNS. DNA of the CDR3: TGTGCCAGCAGTGACGATTACAACCCTTCCTACGAGCAGTACTTC. Amino acids: CASSDDYNPSYEQYF.

This chain joins TRBV11-2 and TRBJ2-7, with D uncertain. This CDR3 has 13 amino acids. Germline V gene lookup returns CDR1 SGHAT and CDR2 FQNNGV. The V and J ends lost 5 bases and 0 bases respectively, with 8 bases between them. The CDR3 DNA reads as TGTGCCAGCAGCCAGAAGAGCTCCTACGAGCAGTACTTC. Translating gives CASSQKSSYEQYF.

This clone was counted a few times. The chain employs TRBV5-1 and TRBJ2-7; D might be TRBD1 (6 bases). V was cut by 4 bases and J by 3 bases, with 29 bases left in between. Per germline, CDR1 SGHRS and CDR2 YFSETQ. The CDR3 spans 19 residues. DNA for the CDR3: TGCGCCAGCAGCCCCATCGGCAGGGGACCACCCCGAAGTGGCTACGAGCAGTACTTC. It specifies CASSPIGRGPPRSGYEQYF.

This clone was observed a single time. V and J are TRBV4-1 and TRBJ2-2, with D hard to call. Trimming removed 3 bases from V and 1 base from J, with 9 bases in between. Per germline, CDR1 MGHRA and CDR2 YSYEKL. CDR3 length equals 15 residues. DNA for the CDR3: TGCGCCAGCAGCCACCCCTCACAGAACACCGGGGAGCTGTTTTTT. Residues: CASSHPSQNTGELFF.

The chain employs TRBV11-3 and TRBJ1-1, with 7 bases aligning to TRBD1. This CDR3 has 14 amino acids. Germline assignment: CDR1 SGHNT and CDR2 YENEEA. Unmatched junction bases numbered 4, after V lost 1 base and J lost 5 bases. The CDR3 spells CASSLVGTATEAFF. The CDR3 DNA is TGTGCCAGCAGCTTAGTAGGGACAGCAACTGAAGCTTTCTTT.

CDR3 loop: CASSKGGYSSSYNEQFF. Written as DNA, the CDR3 is TGTGCCAGCAGCAAAGGCGGATACTCGAGCTCCTACAATGAGCAGTTCTTC. V gene TRBV21-1 combines with J gene TRBJ2-1; the table's D call, TRBD2, has no DNA check behind it. TRBV21-1 is labeled a pseudogene. The CDR3 loop spans 17 amino acids.